Here is one T cell receptor (beta chain) with its context. This clonotype appeared a few times. This receptor's antigen is unknown. No qualities accompany the bases; no much larger clone lies one base away. The sample comes from a study of blood T cells in healthy people across ages (dated by TCRdb to the mid-2010s). At the level of the whole study: Template switching captured roughly one uniquely barcoded TCR beta cDNA molecule per two T cells in model experiments. To track age-related changes in TCR beta repertoire diversity, the study relied on deep sequencing normalized with unique cDNA molecular identifiers. The study analyzed two additional independent replicas of 1 million unique cDNA reads from the same blood draw for two donors, one aged 18 to 30 and one aged 80 or older. The donors were split into four age groups: young (average 16 years), middle-aged (roughly 42), aged (roughly 68) and long-lived (about 82). Summary of the overall study and its limitations: Observed TCR beta diversity per million T cells fell roughly linearly with age, and a significant reduction was already apparent by age roughly 40. Compared with the aged group, more naive CD4+ T cells, fewer expanded clones and increased TCR diversity were shown by the long-lived group, suggesting age selection. Observed TCR beta diversity correlated strongly with the percentage of naive T cells measured by flow cytometry. Estimates of total diversity based on one million sequenced T cells were regarded as lower bounds and as underestimates. Since profiling was done on bulk unsorted PBMCs, naive and antigen-experienced compartments could not be conclusively compared. The CMV infection status of donors was not known, potentially confounding age-related changes in expanded clonotypes.

Donors were 39 systemically healthy Caucasian individuals from Russia aged roughly 6 to 90 years. Ten milliliters of peripheral blood were drawn from each donor into EDTA-treated Vacutainer tubes. Ficoll-Paque density-gradient centrifugation was used to isolate PBMCs, with at least 6.5 million obtained per sample. Trizol reagent was used to extract total RNA from PBMCs, with at least 6 micrograms per sample. Naive CD45RAhigh/CD27high T cell percentages were measured by flow cytometry on a PBMC aliquot from every donor. Libraries came from 5' RACE. The instrument was an Illumina HiSeq 2500. A second PCR of about 7 to 12 cycles was performed with a sample-barcoded 5' primer and a J-beta primer mix. Each TCR beta cDNA molecule received a unique molecular identifier from a template-switch 5' adaptor carrying 12 random nucleotides. Each sample yielded at least 3 million CDR3-containing paired-end reads. The Mint cDNA synthesis kit, primed by a TRBC-specific oligonucleotide, was used to synthesize first-strand cDNA from all RNA. Following uracil-DNA glycosylase treatment, all cDNA underwent a first 18-cycle PCR with the universal primers M1SS and BC2_uni_R. Per the source publication's procedure: Normalization of each sample was performed by random selection of 1 million high-quality reads, each carrying a distinct molecular identifier. Instead of being binned into consensus sequences, reads that shared molecular identifiers were thrown out. MiTCR, run with a Q25 quality threshold and the strictest error-elimination algorithm, handled CDR3 identification, clonotype clustering and error correction. A nonparametric unseen species model with Euler transformation was used to estimate lower-bound total TCR beta diversity. TCRdb handled the public reads itself, with Q25 trimming in fastp and clone calling in MiXCR, and kept productive beta chains. Entries that share a CDR3 protein sequence are merged under the most common genes and DNA. TCRdb assigned the V and J calls; the authors' analysis was not used. This sample gives some 890,000 distinct CDR3 sequences in total; 25% to 30% of them show up just once. The top ten constitute roughly a tenth of the sample.

The CDR3, cysteine through phenylalanine, is 14 amino acids long. The only DNA kept is the CDR3, 42 bases in frame from the first base. V is pruned by 10 bases and J by 1 base, leaving 5 bases of the junction without a gene match. CDR1 MNHNS and CDR2 SASEGT are derived from the germline V gene. The same specimen was also included in a second study, on T cells of mothers and their children. As noted in the second study: The donors were nine systemically healthy Caucasian individuals, made up of three mothers and their six children. cDNA synthesis consumed the entire amount of extracted RNA, loaded at around 1.4 ug RNA in each 15 ul reaction. In the second PCR, the M1S primer introduced both the sample barcodes and 2-4 random nucleotides. Each mother yielded over 9.5 million TCR beta CDR3 reads and each child about 3 million reads. Thymic selection similarly shapes TCR recombination output in related and unrelated pairs, with minor effect from inherited differences. Normalized repertoire overlap was always found to be slightly, but never significantly, higher in related mother-child pairs than in unrelated mother-child pairs. No persistent microchimeric T cell clones were detected, at a sensitivity of roughly 93 clones per million clonotypes. Deep NGS was used in the study to compare the TCR beta repertoires of mothers and children and to look for features that separate related mother-child pairs from unrelated individuals. The mean age was around 40 +/- 4 years for the mothers and 11 +/- 4 years for the children. Libraries were sequenced on Illumina HiSeq 2000 with 100+100 nt paired-end reads after adapter ligation with NEBNext reagents. To prevent cross-contamination, the mother and child libraries were prepared a month apart and were sequenced in separate runs. For each donor, somewhere between about 450,000 and 2,000,000 distinct TCR beta clonotypes were identified. Naive TCR beta clonotypes were estimated from low-frequency clonotypes matched to each donor's FACS-determined naive share, without sorting.

Recombination linked TRBV6-1 to TRBJ1-1, with 11 junctional bases fitting TRBD1. The sequenced sample was blood. The TCR sequence derives from a woman in her 40s in good health. The CDR3 has the sequence CANRTGGSNTEAFF. The nucleotides read TGTGCCAACAGGACAGGGGGCTCGAACACTGAAGCTTTCTTT.